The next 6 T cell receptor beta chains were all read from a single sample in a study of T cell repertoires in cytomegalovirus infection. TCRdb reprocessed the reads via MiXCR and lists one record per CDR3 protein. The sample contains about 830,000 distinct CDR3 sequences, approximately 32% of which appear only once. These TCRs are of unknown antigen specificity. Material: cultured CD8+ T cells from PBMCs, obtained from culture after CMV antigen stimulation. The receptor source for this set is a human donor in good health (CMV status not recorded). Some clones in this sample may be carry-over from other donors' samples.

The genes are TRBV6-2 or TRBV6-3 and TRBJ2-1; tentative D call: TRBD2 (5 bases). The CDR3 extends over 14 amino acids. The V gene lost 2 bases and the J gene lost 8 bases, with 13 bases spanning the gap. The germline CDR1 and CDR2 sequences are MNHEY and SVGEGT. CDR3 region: CASSYTGMQDEQFF. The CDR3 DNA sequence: TGTGCCAGCAGTTACACCGGGATGCAAGATGAGCAGTTCTTC.

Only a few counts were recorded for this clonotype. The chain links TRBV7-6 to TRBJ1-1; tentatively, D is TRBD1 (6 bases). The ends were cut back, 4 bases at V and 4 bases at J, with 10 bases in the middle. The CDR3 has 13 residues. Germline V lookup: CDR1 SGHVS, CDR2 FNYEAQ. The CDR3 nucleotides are TGTGCCAGCAGCTCCAGGGGAACCACTGAAGCTTTCTTT. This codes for CASSSRGTTEAFF. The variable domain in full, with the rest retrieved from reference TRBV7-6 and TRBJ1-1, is GAGVSQSPRYKVTKRGQDVALRCDPISGHVSLYWYRQALGQGPEFLTYFNYEAQQDKSGLPNDRFSAERPEGSISTLTIQRTEQRDSAMYRCASSSRGTTEAFFGQGTRLTVV.

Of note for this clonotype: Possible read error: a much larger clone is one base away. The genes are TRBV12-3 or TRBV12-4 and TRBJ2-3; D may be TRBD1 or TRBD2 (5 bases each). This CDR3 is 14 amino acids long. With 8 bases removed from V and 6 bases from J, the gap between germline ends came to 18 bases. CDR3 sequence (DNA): TGTGCCAGCTGGGACCTAGAAGGATCGGATACGCAGTATTTT. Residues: CASWDLEGSDTQYF.

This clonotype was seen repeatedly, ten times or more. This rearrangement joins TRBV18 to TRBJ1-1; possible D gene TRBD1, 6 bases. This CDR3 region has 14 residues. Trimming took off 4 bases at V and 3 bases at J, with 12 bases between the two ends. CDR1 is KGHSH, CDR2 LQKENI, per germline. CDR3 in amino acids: CASSLMDRDTEAFF. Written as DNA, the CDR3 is TGTGCCAGCTCACTCATGGACAGAGACACTGAAGCTTTCTTT.

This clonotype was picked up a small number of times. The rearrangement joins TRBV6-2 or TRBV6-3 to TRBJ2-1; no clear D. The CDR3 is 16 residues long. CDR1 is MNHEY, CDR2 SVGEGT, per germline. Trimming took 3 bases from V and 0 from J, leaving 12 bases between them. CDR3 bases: TGTGCCAGCAGTTATACACCCTGGAGCTCCTACAATGAGCAGTTCTTC. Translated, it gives CASSYTPWSSYNEQFF.

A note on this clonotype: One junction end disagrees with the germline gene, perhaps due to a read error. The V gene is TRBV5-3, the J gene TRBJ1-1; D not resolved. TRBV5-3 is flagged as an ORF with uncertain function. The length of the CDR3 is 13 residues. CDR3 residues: CASSSSWITEAFF. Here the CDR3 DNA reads TGTGCCAGCAGCTCCTCCTGGATCACTGAAGCTTTCTTT.